What follows describes a single T cell receptor (beta chain). The CDR3 extends over 18 amino acids. The sample is drawn from a study of control samples from healthy donors and cancer patients. The method was immunoSEQ multiplex PCR; TCRdb's version includes in-frame clones alone and lacks a portion of them. The table lists about 150,000 clones, 93% of them singletons, with around 2.4% in the top ten. The sequence came from a man aged 45-60 years in good health. Sequenced material: blood. The chain has TRBV12-2 and TRBJ1-1. TRBV12-2 is flagged as a pseudogene. The CDR3 region has the DNA TGTGCAAGTCGCTTAAATCCCCCCCCAGGGACGGTGAACACTGAAGCTTTCTTT. It translates to CASRLNPPPGTVNTEAFF.